The T cell receptor (beta chain) described here comes from a study of T cell responses to AZD1222 COVID-19 vaccine. In germline, CDR1 is GTSNPN, CDR2 SVGIG (reference sequence). Trimming removed 7 bases from V and 7 bases from J, with 16 bases in between. The CDR3 has 12 amino acids. Sequencing was performed with immunoSEQ multiplex PCR; in TCRdb, only in-frame clones are kept and a portion is missing. The table includes 180,000 or so clones, 88% detected once. The sample in question was peripheral blood, obtained 28 days after the second AZD1222 dose. The chain links TRBV30 to TRBJ1-1; tentative D call: TRBD1 (5 bases). The clonotype comes from an adult who received the AZD1222 COVID-19 vaccine. CDR3 nucleotides: TGTGCCTCGGGACCTCGGGGACTTGAAGCTTTCTTT. Amino acid sequence: CASGPRGLEAFF.